The clone carrying this T cell receptor beta chain has a handful of counts. This sample was taken from a study of blood T cells in healthy people across ages. This CDR3 has 14 residues. Germline-derived CDR1 and CDR2 are SGHVS and FNYEAQ. A sample-barcoded 5' primer and a J-beta primer mix were used in a second PCR of roughly 6 to 12 cycles. TCRdb re-called the 5' RACE reads through MiXCR, storing one row per CDR3 protein. Of some 1,800,000 distinct CDR3 sequences in the sample, approximately 39% were seen once. The V call is TRBV7-6, the J call TRBJ2-5; 9 bases align to TRBD1. The J call is in doubt because the DNA end fits TRBJ2-7 better. Sequencing used blood. The receptor was isolated from a human donor in good health. The CDR3 region is CASSLRDREYEQYF. In nucleotides, the CDR3 is TGTGCCAGCAGCCTAAGGGACAGGGAATACGAGCAGTACTTC.